The 9 T cell receptor beta chains below all came from one sample that was sequenced in a study of T cells in Graves' hyperthyroidism and ophthalmopathy. RNA transcripts served as the template for amplifying TCR beta CDR3 regions. TCR CDR3 regions were first amplified by RT-PCR with HTBI primers. MiXCR, run by TCRdb on the multiplex PCR reads, gives a single entry per CDR3 protein. The table lists roughly 800,000 distinct CDR3 sequences, 35% to 45% of them singletons. Sequenced material: blood. These receptors all stem from a man aged 18 to 29 with Graves' hyperthyroidism.

This clonotype occurred many times. This chain joins TRBV10-3 and TRBJ1-3; no definite D call. With 6 bases removed from V and 0 bases from J, the gap between germline ends came to 9 bases. This CDR3 is 14 amino acids long. Germline V lookup: CDR1 ENHRY, CDR2 SYGVKD. CDR3: CAIRDRSSGNTIYF. In DNA, the CDR3 is TGTGCCATCAGGGACCGTAGCTCTGGAAACACCATATATTTT.

This clonotype was seen only a few times. A much larger clone differs by one base, so this may be a read error. J is TRBJ1-5 and V is TRBV20-1; D call uncertain. Looked up from germline, CDR1 is DFQATT and CDR2 is SNEGSKA (reference sequence). V was shortened by 1 base and J by 8 bases, with 9 bases between the two germline ends. CDR3 size: 12 residues. CDR3 residues: CSARGGREPQHF. CDR3 nucleotides: TGCAGTGCTAGAGGGGGTCGTGAGCCCCAGCATTTT.

This clonotype was seen at least ten times. In DNA, the CDR3 is TGTGCCACCAGCAGAGATGGTGGGATAAAGGGCGGGGAGCTGTTTTTT. As protein: CATSRDGGIKGGELFF. V is TRBV15 and J is TRBJ2-2; D is uncertain. The germline V gene encodes CDR1 LNHNV and CDR2 YYDKDF (reference sequence). V gave up 0 bases and J gave up 7 bases, with 15 bases separating them. This CDR3 contains 16 residues.

This clonotype was counted between two and nine times. The gene calls are TRBV7-2 and TRBJ1-6; the D gene is possibly TRBD1 (6 bases). Looked up from germline, CDR1 is SGHTA and CDR2 is FQGNSA. The CDR3 has 14 residues. Trimming removed 5 bases from V and 9 bases from J, with 14 bases in between. The CDR3 spells CASSDGQPSSPLHF. The CDR3, as DNA: TGTGCCAGCAGCGACGGACAGCCTAGTTCACCCCTCCACTTT.

The chain is built from TRBV5-5 and TRBJ2-7; TRBD1 matches at 7 bases. V gave up 2 bases and J gave up 5 bases; unmatched junction bases: 4. This CDR3 has 13 amino acids. Germline V CDR1 and CDR2: SGHKS, YYEKEE (reference sequence). The CDR3 here is CASSFDRDHEQYF. CDR3 nucleotide sequence: TGTGCCAGCAGCTTCGACAGGGATCACGAGCAGTACTTC.

V is TRBV29-1 and J is TRBJ1-1, with D possibly matching TRBD1 (6 bases). V was clipped by 7 bases and J by 4 bases, with 22 bases between them. The CDR3 loop spans 15 amino acids. CDR1 is SQVTM, CDR2 ANQGSEA, per germline. CDR3 nucleotides: TGCAGCGCCAGCAGCTCCAGGGGATGGGGCACTGAAGCTTTCTTT. It specifies CSASSSRGWGTEAFF.

This clonotype was counted a few times. This chain joins TRBV7-3 and TRBJ2-2; 13 bases match TRBD2. The CDR3 has 18 amino acids. V was clipped by 5 bases and J by 2 bases; unmatched bases: 8. Germline CDR1 SGHTA, CDR2 FQGTGA. CDR3 loop: CASSNTSGRAFNTGELFF. Here the CDR3 DNA reads TGTGCCAGCAGCAACACTAGCGGGAGGGCCTTTAACACCGGGGAGCTGTTTTTT. The full variable domain, its missing parts supplied by reference TRBV7-3 and TRBJ2-2, is GAGVSQTPSNKVTEKGKYVELRCDPISGHTALYWYRQSLGQGPEFLIYFQGTGAADDSGLPNDRFFAVRPEGSVSTLKIQRTERGDSAVYLCASSNTSGRAFNTGELFFGEGSRLTVL.

CDR3 loop: CSARRGDGTDEKLFF. For the CDR3, the DNA is TGCAGCGCCCGACGGGGAGATGGGACTGATGAAAAACTGTTTTTT. The V call is TRBV29-1, the J call TRBJ1-4; weak D call: TRBD1 (5 bases). The CDR3 is 15 amino acids. The germline V and J ends were trimmed by 7 bases and 6 bases, with 21 bases remaining between them. Germline CDR1 SQVTM, CDR2 ANQGSEA.

This clonotype was detected many times. CDR3 sequence (DNA): TGCGCCAGCAGCCAAGAGGGCTACTACGAGCAGTACTTC. Translating gives CASSQEGYYEQYF. The genes are TRBV4-1 and TRBJ2-7; D is ambiguous. Trimming shortened V by 0 bases and J by 3 bases, and 6 bases separated the two germline ends. The CDR3 has 13 residues. Germline lookup yields CDR1 MGHRA and CDR2 YSYEKL.